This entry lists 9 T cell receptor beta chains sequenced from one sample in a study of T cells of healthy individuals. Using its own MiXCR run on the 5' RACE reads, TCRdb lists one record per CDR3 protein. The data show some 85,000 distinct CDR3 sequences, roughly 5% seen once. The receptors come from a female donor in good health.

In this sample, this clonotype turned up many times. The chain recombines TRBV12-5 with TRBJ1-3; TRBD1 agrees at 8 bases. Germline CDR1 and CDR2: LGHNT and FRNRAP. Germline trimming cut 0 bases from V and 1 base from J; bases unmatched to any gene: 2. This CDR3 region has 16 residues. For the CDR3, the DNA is TGTGCTAGTGGTTTGGTTACAGGGGGGTCTGGAAACACCATATATTTT. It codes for CASGLVTGGSGNTIYF.

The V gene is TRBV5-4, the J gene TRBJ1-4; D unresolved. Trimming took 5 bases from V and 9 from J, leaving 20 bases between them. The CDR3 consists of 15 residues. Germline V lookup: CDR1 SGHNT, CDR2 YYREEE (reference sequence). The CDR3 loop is CASSPQPAPEKKLFF. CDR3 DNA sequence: TGTGCCAGCAGTCCCCAACCCGCGCCAGAAAAAAAACTGTTTTTT.

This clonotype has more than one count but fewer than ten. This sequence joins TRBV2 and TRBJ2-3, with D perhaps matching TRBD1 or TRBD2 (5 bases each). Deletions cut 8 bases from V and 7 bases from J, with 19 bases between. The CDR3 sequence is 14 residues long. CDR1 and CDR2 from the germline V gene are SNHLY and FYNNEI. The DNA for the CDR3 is TGTGCCAGCTTCCGCGCTGGGGGTAGGAATACGCAGTATTTT. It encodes CASFRAGGRNTQYF.

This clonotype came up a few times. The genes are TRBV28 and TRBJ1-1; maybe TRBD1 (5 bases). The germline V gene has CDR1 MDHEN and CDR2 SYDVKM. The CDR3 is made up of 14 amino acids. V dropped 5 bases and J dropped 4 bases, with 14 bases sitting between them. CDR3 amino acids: CASSVDGAPTEAFF. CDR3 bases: TGTGCCAGCAGTGTGGACGGGGCCCCCACTGAAGCTTTCTTT.

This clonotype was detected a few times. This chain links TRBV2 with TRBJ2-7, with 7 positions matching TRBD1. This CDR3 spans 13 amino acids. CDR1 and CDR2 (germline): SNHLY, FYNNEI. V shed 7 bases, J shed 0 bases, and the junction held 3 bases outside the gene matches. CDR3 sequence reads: CASNRGRSYEQYF. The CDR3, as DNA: TGTGCCAGCAACAGGGGCCGCTCCTACGAGCAGTACTTC.

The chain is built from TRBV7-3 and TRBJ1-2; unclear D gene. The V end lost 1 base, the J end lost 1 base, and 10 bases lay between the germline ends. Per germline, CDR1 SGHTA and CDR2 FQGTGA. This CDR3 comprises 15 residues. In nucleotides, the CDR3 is TGTGCCAGCAGCTTAAATCCCGGTGATAACTATGGCTACACCTTC. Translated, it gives CASSLNPGDNYGYTF.

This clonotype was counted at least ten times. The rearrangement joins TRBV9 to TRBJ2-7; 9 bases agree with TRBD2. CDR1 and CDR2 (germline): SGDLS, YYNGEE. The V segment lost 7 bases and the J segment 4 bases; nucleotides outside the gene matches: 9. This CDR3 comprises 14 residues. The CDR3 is CASGAGGIEYEQYF. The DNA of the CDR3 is TGTGCCAGCGGAGCGGGAGGAATAGAGTACGAGCAGTACTTC.

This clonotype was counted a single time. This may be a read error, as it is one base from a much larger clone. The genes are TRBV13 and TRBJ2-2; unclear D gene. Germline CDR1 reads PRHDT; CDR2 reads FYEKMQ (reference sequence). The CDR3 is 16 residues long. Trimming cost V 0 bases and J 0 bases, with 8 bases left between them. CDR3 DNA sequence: TGTGCCAGCAGCTTAGGCAACATCGCGAACACCGGGGAGCTGTTTTTT. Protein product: CASSLGNIANTGELFF.

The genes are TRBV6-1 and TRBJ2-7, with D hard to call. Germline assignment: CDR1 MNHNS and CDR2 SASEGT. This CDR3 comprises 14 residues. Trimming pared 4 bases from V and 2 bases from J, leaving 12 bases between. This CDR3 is CASSANLGPYEQYF. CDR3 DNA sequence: TGTGCCAGCAGTGCCAACCTGGGCCCCTACGAGCAGTACTTC.